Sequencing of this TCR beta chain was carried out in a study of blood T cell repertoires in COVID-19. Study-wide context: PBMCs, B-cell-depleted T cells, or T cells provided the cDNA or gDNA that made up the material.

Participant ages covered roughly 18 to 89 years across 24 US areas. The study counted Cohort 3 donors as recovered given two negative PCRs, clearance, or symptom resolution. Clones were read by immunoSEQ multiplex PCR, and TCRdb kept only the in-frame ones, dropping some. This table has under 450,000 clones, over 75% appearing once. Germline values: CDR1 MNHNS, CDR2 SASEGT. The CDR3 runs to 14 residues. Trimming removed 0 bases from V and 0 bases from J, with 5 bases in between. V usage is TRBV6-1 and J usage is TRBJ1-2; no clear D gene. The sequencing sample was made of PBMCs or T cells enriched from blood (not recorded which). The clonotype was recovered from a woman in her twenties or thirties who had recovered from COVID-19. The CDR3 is CASSEAAANYGYTF. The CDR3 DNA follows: TGTGCCAGCAGTGAAGCGGCAGCTAACTATGGCTACACCTTC.